The 28 T cell receptor beta chains below all came from one sample that was sequenced in a study of blood T cell repertoires in COVID-19. This table comes from immunoSEQ multiplex PCR, and its TCRdb copy is limited to in-frame clones, with some not included. Of 200,000 to 300,000 clones detected, 75% to 90% appear once; the ten largest clones hold 3% to 3.5%. Sequenced sample: peripheral blood. These receptors were taken from a woman aged 30 to 39 who had recovered from COVID-19.

The rearrangement joins TRBV5-4 to TRBJ1-2; D not resolved. Germline V gives CDR1 SGHNT, CDR2 YYREEE (reference sequence). This CDR3 is 13 amino acids long. V was shortened by 4 bases and J by 2 bases, with 9 bases between the two germline ends. CDR3 sequence reads: CASSKGDNYGYTF. The CDR3 DNA reads TGTGCCAGCAGCAAGGGAGACAACTATGGCTACACCTTC.

The chain recombines TRBV5-5 with TRBJ2-1, with 10 bases lining up with TRBD2. Germline values: CDR1 SGHKS, CDR2 YYEKEE (reference sequence). The V and J ends lost 4 bases and 5 bases, in that order; junction bases with no gene match: 6. This CDR3 is 15 amino acids long. The CDR3 nucleotides are TGTGCCAGCAGCCCGGTTCTAGCGGGGGACAATGAGCAGTTCTTC. This sequence encodes CASSPVLAGDNEQFF.

The V call is TRBV6-5, the J call TRBJ2-1; D may be TRBD2 (7 bases). This CDR3 has 13 residues. Germline values: CDR1 MNHEY, CDR2 SVGAGI. Trimming took off 8 bases at V and 3 bases at J, with 11 bases between the two ends. The chain's CDR3 is CASQGGVYNEQFF. The CDR3, as DNA: TGTGCCAGCCAAGGGGGGGTCTACAATGAGCAGTTCTTC.

The rearrangement links TRBV7-6 to TRBJ2-6, with 7 bases that match TRBD1. The germline CDR1 and CDR2 sequences are SGHVS and FNYEAQ. The V segment lost 6 bases and the J segment 0 bases; nucleotides outside the gene matches: 14. The CDR3 is 19 residues long. CDR3 in DNA: TGTGCCAGCAGTTTCGCTTCCGGGACAGCTACCTCTGGGGCCAACGTCCTGACTTTC. Amino acid sequence: CASSFASGTATSGANVLTF.

V is TRBV19 and J is TRBJ1-2; weak D call: TRBD1 (6 bases). Trimming left V 10 bases short and J 1 base short, with 16 bases between. The length of the CDR3 is 14 residues. In germline, CDR1 is LNHDA, CDR2 SQIVND (reference sequence). In DNA form, the CDR3 reads TGTGCCACTAGGACAGTACCTTTTAACTATGGCTACACCTTC. Translation: CATRTVPFNYGYTF. Using reference TRBV19 and TRBJ1-2 for the parts outside the CDR3, the full variable domain is DGGITQSPKYLFRKEGQNVTLSCEQNLNHDAMYWYRQDPGQGLRLIYYSQIVNDFQKGDIAEGYSVSREKKESFPLTVTSAQKNPTAFYLCATRTVPFNYGYTFGSGTRLTVV.

The J gene is TRBJ1-4, the V gene TRBV2; TRBD1 matches 10 bases. The CDR3 spans 16 residues. Germline V CDR1 and CDR2: SNHLY, FYNNEI. V trimming: 8 bases; J trimming: 7 bases; junction bases outside the gene matches: 13. CDR3 region: CASGAGTGVVSEKLFF. DNA of the CDR3: TGTGCCAGCGGCGCCGGGACAGGGGTTGTCTCTGAAAAACTGTTTTTT.

This clone was detected a few times. The chain uses TRBV15 and TRBJ1-1; maybe TRBD1 (6 bases). CDR1 and CDR2 (germline): LNHNV, YYDKDF (reference sequence). This CDR3 region has 13 residues. The ends were cut back, 9 bases at V and 0 bases at J, with 11 bases in the middle. CDR3 region: CATRTVMNTEAFF. The CDR3, as DNA: TGTGCCACACGGACAGTCATGAACACTGAAGCTTTCTTT. The full variable domain, completed using reference TRBV15 and TRBJ1-1, is DAMVIQNPRYQVTQFGKPVTLSCSQTLNHNVMYWYQQKSSQAPKLLFHYYDKDFNNEADTPDNFQSRRPNTSFCFLDIRSPGLGDTAMYLCATRTVMNTEAFFGQGTRLTVV.

The chain couples TRBV9 to TRBJ1-5, with a possible D match to TRBD1 (6 bases). V lost 2 bases and J 7 bases, leaving 16 bases between the germline ends. There are 15 residues in the CDR3. Per germline, CDR1 SGDLS and CDR2 YYNGEE. CDR3: CASSVSGAQVQPQHF. DNA for the CDR3: TGTGCCAGCAGCGTGTCAGGGGCGCAGGTCCAGCCCCAGCATTTT.

In the case of this clone: Relative to the germline gene, one junction end is altered; a read error may explain this. The chain carries TRBV19 and TRBJ1-5; D possibly corresponds to TRBD1 (6 bases). The V gene's germline CDR1 is LNHDA and CDR2 SQIVND (reference sequence). The CDR3 has 15 residues. CDR3 in amino acids: CASSFDIGGKQPQHF. The CDR3 nucleotides read TGTGCCAGTAGTTTTGACATTGGGGGCAAGCAGCCCCAGCATTTT. Combining the CDR3 with reference TRBV19 and TRBJ1-5 gives the whole variable domain DGGITQSPKYLFRKEGQNVTLSCEQNLNHDAMYWYRQDPGQGLRLIYYSQIVNDFQKGDIAEGYSVSREKKESFPLTVTSAQKNPTAFYLCASSFDIGGKQPQHFGDGTRLSIL.

The chain joins TRBV9 to TRBJ1-3, with D possibly being TRBD1 (5 bases). Germline assignment: CDR1 SGDLS and CDR2 YYNGEE. V was pared by 0 bases and J by 0 bases, with 13 bases between. The CDR3 has 17 amino acids. The CDR3 here is CASSVATRQTSGNTIYF. The CDR3, as DNA: TGTGCCAGCAGCGTAGCTACCAGACAGACCTCTGGAAACACCATATATTTT. The entire variable domain, with the rest obtained from reference TRBV9 and TRBJ1-3, is as follows: DSGVTQTPKHLITATGQRVTLRCSPRSGDLSVYWYQQSLDQGLQFLIQYYNGEERAKGNILERFSAQQFPDLHSELNLSSLELGDSALYFCASSVATRQTSGNTIYFGEGSWLTVV.

The gene calls are TRBV9 and TRBJ1-1; D is unresolved. With 0 bases removed from V and 3 bases from J, the gap between germline ends came to 6 bases. This CDR3 contains 13 residues. The germline CDR1 and CDR2 sequences are SGDLS and YYNGEE. DNA of the CDR3: TGTGCCAGCAGCGTAGGGCGGTACACTGAAGCTTTCTTT. The encoded protein is CASSVGRYTEAFF.

Only a few counts were recorded for this clone. The V call is TRBV6-1, the J call TRBJ2-7; the D is unclear. The CDR3 consists of 14 residues. Trimming shortened V by 2 bases and J by 3 bases, and 11 bases separated the two germline ends. CDR1 and CDR2 from the germline V gene are MNHNS and SASEGT. This CDR3 is CASSEFPGYYEQYF. As DNA, the CDR3 is TGTGCCAGCAGTGAATTTCCGGGTTACTACGAGCAGTACTTC.

This sequence joins TRBV7-2 and TRBJ2-2; D might be TRBD1 (5 bases). Germline CDR1 and CDR2: SGHTA and FQGNSA. Trimming removed 5 bases at V and 0 bases at J, with 13 bases between. The CDR3 spans 16 residues. The CDR3 DNA follows: TGTGCCAGCAGCCATAGCTCGACAGCGAACACCGGGGAGCTGTTTTTT. This gives the protein CASSHSSTANTGELFF.

The rearrangement joins TRBV18 to TRBJ1-6, with 7 bases matching TRBD1. The CDR3 extends over 17 amino acids. Germline values: CDR1 KGHSH, CDR2 LQKENI. V shed 4 bases and J 5 bases; nucleotides not matched to a gene: 11. The CDR3 loop is CASSQHLTGVDNSPLHF. The DNA of the CDR3 is TGTGCCAGCTCACAACATTTAACAGGGGTGGATAATTCACCCCTCCACTTT.

The V call is TRBV29-1, the J call TRBJ2-7; D unresolved. The CDR3 spans 11 residues. Germline-derived CDR1 and CDR2 are SQVTM and ANQGSEA. Trimming took 0 bases from V and 6 from J, leaving 6 bases between them. CDR3 residues: CSVEDAVEQYF. As DNA, the CDR3 is TGCAGCGTTGAAGACGCGGTCGAGCAGTACTTC.

For the CDR3, the DNA is TGTGCCAGTACCAAACAGGGGAAGGGCTGGGAAAAACTGTTTTTT. It specifies CASTKQGKGWEKLFF. The gene calls are TRBV19 and TRBJ1-4; 7 nucleotides agree with TRBD1. Germline V gene data show CDR1 as LNHDA and CDR2 as SQIVND (reference sequence). The CDR3 sequence is 15 residues long. V was clipped by 7 bases and J by 8 bases; unmatched bases: 13.

The genes are TRBV12-3 or TRBV12-4 and TRBJ2-1; 9 bases agree with TRBD1. V shed 9 bases and J 7 bases; nucleotides not matched to a gene: 7. The length of the CDR3 is 13 residues. The CDR3, as DNA: TGTGCCAGTGCCGGGACAGGGTCAAATGAGCAGTTCTTC. Translated: CASAGTGSNEQFF.

The J gene is TRBJ1-1, the V gene TRBV5-1; D unclear. V lost 0 bases, J lost 5 bases, and 17 bases lay in between. The CDR3 is made up of 16 amino acids. Per germline, CDR1 SGHRS and CDR2 YFSETQ. This CDR3 reads CASSLAEGRGGTEAFF. As DNA, the CDR3 is TGCGCCAGCAGCTTGGCGGAGGGTAGAGGTGGGACTGAAGCTTTCTTT.

The genes are TRBV5-4 and TRBJ1-1, with D perhaps TRBD1 (6 bases). The V end was cut by 1 base, the J end by 4 bases, with 11 bases between. Per germline, CDR1 SGHNT and CDR2 YYREEE (reference sequence). The CDR3 runs 14 residues. Here the CDR3 DNA reads TGTGCCAGCAGCTTGAGTTCCAGGGGCACTGAAGCTTTCTTT. Encoded protein: CASSLSSRGTEAFF.

This clone was seen a few times. This chain joins TRBV5-1 and TRBJ1-2; no clear D. This CDR3 region has 13 residues. V lost 1 base and J lost 2, with 6 bases in between. CDR1 is SGHRS, CDR2 YFSETQ, per germline. The CDR3 nucleotides are TGCGCCAGCAGCTTGTCTCAGAACTATGGCTACACCTTC. Encoded protein: CASSLSQNYGYTF. The variable domain in full, with the rest retrieved from reference TRBV5-1 and TRBJ1-2, is KAGVTQTPRYLIKTRGQQVTLSCSPISGHRSVSWYQQTPGQGLQFLFEYFSETQRNKGNFPGRFSGRQFSNSRSEMNVSTLELGDSALYLCASSLSQNYGYTFGSGTRLTVV.

J is TRBJ2-1 and V is TRBV15, with 8 bases identical to TRBD2. The CDR3 runs to 16 residues. CDR1 and CDR2 from the germline V gene are LNHNV and YYDKDF (reference sequence). V lost 0 bases, J lost 7 bases, and 8 bases stayed unmatched. CDR3 sequence reads: CATSREGGGRRNEQFF. Here the CDR3 DNA reads TGTGCCACCAGCAGAGAGGGCGGGGGGCGCCGGAATGAGCAGTTCTTC.

The gene calls are TRBV29-1 and TRBJ2-3; TRBD1 matches 10 bases. CDR1 is SQVTM and CDR2 is ANQGSEA in the germline V gene. V shed 2 bases, J shed 3 bases, and the junction held 2 bases outside the gene matches. This CDR3 is built from 14 residues. CDR3 protein: CSVERDRGTDTQYF. The CDR3 DNA sequence: TGCAGCGTTGAAAGGGACAGGGGTACAGATACGCAGTATTTT.

This clone was seen only once. This chain links TRBV7-2 with TRBJ2-3; TRBD2 is a possible D gene (6 bases). The CDR3 is 16 residues long. Trimming left V 0 bases short and J 5 bases short, with 15 bases between. CDR1 and CDR2 (germline): SGHTA, FQGNSA. The CDR3 sequence is CASSLAGWRVEDTQYF. As DNA, the CDR3 is TGTGCCAGCAGCTTAGCAGGGTGGAGGGTTGAAGATACGCAGTATTTT. Full variable domain (remainder filled in from reference TRBV7-2 and TRBJ2-3): GAGVSQSPSNKVTEKGKDVELRCDPISGHTALYWYRQSLGQGLEFLIYFQGNSAPDKSGLPSDRFSAERTGGSVSTLTIQRTQQEDSAVYLCASSLAGWRVEDTQYFGPGTRLTVL.

CDR3 sequence (DNA): TGCGCCAGCAGCCAATGGACTCTTAGCTCCTACGAGCAGTACTTC. Amino acids: CASSQWTLSSYEQYF. V gene TRBV4-1 combines with J gene TRBJ2-7; possibly TRBD2 for D (5 bases). CDR3 size: 15 residues. Per germline, CDR1 MGHRA and CDR2 YSYEKL. With 2 bases removed from V and 0 bases from J, the gap between germline ends came to 11 bases.

The J gene is TRBJ1-4, the V gene TRBV19, with TRBD1 identical over 9 bases. The CDR3 consists of 16 residues. V lost 5 bases and J lost 4; bases outside the gene matches: 8. The germline gives CDR1 LNHDA, CDR2 SQIVND (reference sequence). The CDR3: CASSVGWTGVNEKLFF. The CDR3 coding sequence is TGTGCCAGTAGTGTTGGGTGGACAGGGGTTAATGAAAAACTGTTTTTT.

In this sample, this clone turned up once. This sequence joins TRBV4-3 and TRBJ1-3, with a tentative D call TRBD1 (5 bases). This CDR3 region has 15 residues. V was trimmed by 1 base and J by 4 bases, leaving 11 bases between them. CDR1 and CDR2 from the germline V gene are LGHNA and YSLEER. CDR3 nucleotides: TGCGCCAGCAGCCAAGGGACATCGGAAGGAAACACCATATATTTT. It encodes CASSQGTSEGNTIYF.

The genes are TRBV5-1 and TRBJ2-2; 8 nucleotides match TRBD2. J gave up 2 bases and V 0 bases, and 3 bases lay outside the gene matches. The V gene's germline CDR1 is SGHRS and CDR2 YFSETQ. There are 16 residues in the CDR3. In DNA form, the CDR3 reads TGCGCCAGCAGCTTGGACGGGACTAGAAACACCGGGGAGCTGTTTTTT. As protein: CASSLDGTRNTGELFF.

The J gene is TRBJ2-1, the V gene TRBV4-3; D is possibly TRBD2 (6 bases). V dropped 2 bases and J dropped 3 bases, with 17 bases sitting between them. The CDR3 has 17 residues. The germline CDR1 and CDR2 sequences are LGHNA and YSLEER. The CDR3 loop reads CASSQPQGASDYNEQFF. Here the CDR3 DNA reads TGCGCCAGCAGCCAACCCCAGGGAGCTAGCGACTACAATGAGCAGTTCTTC.